These 17 T cell receptor beta chains came from one sample sequenced in a study of blood T cell repertoires in COVID-19. Using immunoSEQ multiplex PCR, the repertoire was profiled, and TCRdb retains in-frame clones only, with some absent. This sample has about 200,000 clones, with about 88% found just once. The sequenced material came from peripheral blood. Receptors originate from a woman aged 40 to 50 who had recovered from COVID-19.

This clone has just a few counts. The chain recombines TRBV3-1 (or the pseudogene TRBV3-2) with TRBJ2-7; D ambiguous. From germline, CDR1 is LGHDT and CDR2 YNNKEL (reference sequence). V lost 7 bases, J lost 4 bases, and 8 bases lay in between. The CDR3 is made up of 11 amino acids. CDR3 coding DNA: TGTGCCAGCAACTATCCTTACGAGCAGTACTTC. Residues: CASNYPYEQYF.

This sequence joins TRBV27 and TRBJ2-6; tentatively, D is TRBD1 (5 bases). Between the trimmed V and J ends, which lost 3 bases and 2 bases, there was a span of 11 bases. CDR3 length equals 16 residues. The V gene's germline CDR1 is MNHEY and CDR2 SMNVEV (reference sequence). CDR3 amino acids: CASSFEGAAGANVLTF. CDR3 nucleotides: TGTGCCAGCAGTTTTGAAGGGGCTGCTGGGGCCAACGTCCTGACTTTC.

This sequence joins TRBV5-1 and TRBJ2-7, with TRBD2 identical over 9 bases. The CDR3 is 19 residues long. Trimming at V came to 1 base and at J to 0 bases, leaving 14 bases not matched to a gene. Looked up from germline, CDR1 is SGHRS and CDR2 is YFSETQ. The CDR3 is CASSLKGGLAGSSSYEQYF. The CDR3 DNA reads as TGCGCCAGCAGCTTGAAGGGGGGCCTAGCGGGGTCGAGCTCCTACGAGCAGTACTTC.

The genes are TRBV6-2 or TRBV6-3 and TRBJ1-1; 9 bases are a match to TRBD1. The V gene's germline CDR1 is MNHEY and CDR2 SVGEGT. CDR3 length: 14 residues. V trimming: 3 bases; J trimming: 7 bases; junction bases outside the gene matches: 6. The CDR3 region is CASSYLRQGGEAFF. The CDR3 region has the DNA TGTGCCAGCAGTTATCTCAGACAGGGGGGTGAAGCTTTCTTT.

This clone turned up a few times. The same CDR3 also results from other DNA sequences found in this sample. The rearrangement links TRBV28 to TRBJ1-6, with TRBD1 matching over 10 bases. CDR1 and CDR2 from the germline V gene are MDHEN and SYDVKM. The J segment lost 10 bases and the V segment lost 1 base, leaving 4 bases of the junction unmatched. The CDR3 sequence is 15 residues long. The CDR3 coding sequence is TGTGCCAGCAGTTTATCTGGGACAGGGGACTCACCCCTCCACTTT. It yields the protein CASSLSGTGDSPLHF.

The V gene is TRBV15, the J gene TRBJ2-5, with TRBD2 matching 8 bases. V was pared by 0 bases and J by 5 bases, with 11 bases of the junction left unmatched. This CDR3 spans 17 amino acids. The germline CDR1 and CDR2 sequences are LNHNV and YYDKDF (reference sequence). DNA for the CDR3: TGTGCCACCAGCAGAGATCTATACGGGAGGGAGATCGAGACCCAGTACTTC. Its translation: CATSRDLYGREIETQYF.

This chain joins TRBV24-1 and TRBJ2-3; 7 bases are a match to TRBD1. This CDR3 contains 13 residues. With V trimmed by 4 bases and J by 6 bases, 3 bases remained unmatched. Germline assignment: CDR1 KGHDR and CDR2 SFDVKD. Here the CDR3 reads CATSETGTDTQYF. In DNA, the CDR3 is TGTGCCACCAGTGAGACAGGGACGGATACGCAGTATTTT.

Only one count was recorded for this clone. J is TRBJ1-2 and V is TRBV5-6, with TRBD1 matching over 7 bases. CDR3 size: 17 residues. Germline CDR1 reads SGHDT; CDR2 reads YYEEEE. Losses at the gene ends were 1 base for V and 8 bases for J; bases not matched to a gene: 17. The DNA of the CDR3 is TGTGCCAGCAGCTTGTACCTAGGGGGACAGAGCGCGGGGGGCTACACCTTC. It codes for CASSLYLGGQSAGGYTF. The full variable domain, rest sourced from reference TRBV5-6 and TRBJ1-2, is DAGVTQSPTHLIKTRGQQVTLRCSPKSGHDTVSWYQQALGQGPQFIFQYYEEEERQRGNFPDRFSGHQFPNYSSELNVNALLLGDSALYLCASSLYLGGQSAGGYTFGSGTRLTVV.

The chain combines TRBV5-1 with TRBJ1-5; D is unresolved. This CDR3 spans 14 amino acids. The germline CDR1 and CDR2 sequences are SGHRS and YFSETQ. V was clipped by 4 bases and J by 4 bases, with 12 bases between them. Here the CDR3 DNA reads TGCGCCAGCAGCCCGAGCTCCATAAATCAGCCCCAGCATTTT. It codes for CASSPSSINQPQHF.

The rearrangement links TRBV9 to TRBJ2-3; a weak D match, TRBD2 (6 bases). V dropped 3 bases and J dropped 5 bases, with 16 bases sitting between them. Germline loops: CDR1 SGDLS, CDR2 YYNGEE. The CDR3 has 15 amino acids. The CDR3 DNA is TGTGCCAGCAGCGATCGCCGGACTACGGAAGATACGCAGTATTTT. It codes for CASSDRRTTEDTQYF.

The chain couples TRBV18 to TRBJ2-5; TRBD1 agrees at 7 bases. The CDR3 loop spans 14 amino acids. The V and J ends lost 1 base and 2 bases, in that order; junction bases with no gene match: 1. Germline CDR1 KGHSH, CDR2 LQKENI. CDR3: CASSPQGAQETQYF. CDR3 DNA sequence: TGTGCCAGCTCACCACAGGGGGCACAAGAGACCCAGTACTTC.

The chain carries TRBV5-1 and TRBJ2-1, with 15 bases fitting TRBD2. Germline V lookup: CDR1 SGHRS, CDR2 YFSETQ. This CDR3 spans 13 amino acids. Germline trimming cut 4 bases from V and 14 bases from J; bases unmatched to any gene: 4. The CDR3 protein is CASSGGTSGRKFF. DNA for the CDR3: TGCGCCAGCAGCGGCGGGACTAGCGGGAGGAAGTTCTTC.

CDR3 DNA sequence: TGTGCCAGCAGTTACGGAAAGGGAGACATTCAGTACTTC. Amino acids: CASSYGKGDIQYF. This chain joins TRBV6-2 or TRBV6-3 and TRBJ2-4, with D possibly being TRBD2 (5 bases). This CDR3 is 13 amino acids long. CDR1 is MNHEY, CDR2 SVGEGT, per germline. V lost 2 bases, J lost 8 bases, and 10 bases lay in between.

V is TRBV27 and J is TRBJ2-2; TRBD2 agrees at 7 bases. From germline, CDR1 is MNHEY and CDR2 SMNVEV (reference sequence). The CDR3 has 14 residues. V shed 2 bases, J shed 6 bases, and the junction held 3 bases outside the gene matches. The CDR3 DNA is TGTGCCAGCAGTTTAGGACTAGGAGCCGGGGAGCTGTTTTTT. It yields the protein CASSLGLGAGELFF.

J is TRBJ2-1 and V is TRBV9, with 9 bases that match TRBD1. CDR1 and CDR2 from the germline V gene are SGDLS and YYNGEE. Trimming took 4 bases from V and 8 from J; bases not matched to a gene: 13. This CDR3 comprises 16 residues. The CDR3, as DNA: TGTGCCAGCAGCCCACTACTTCTGGGACAGGGTGATGAGCAGTTCTTC. This translates into CASSPLLLGQGDEQFF.

The V and J genes are TRBV3-1 (or the pseudogene TRBV3-2) and TRBJ1-1; 8 bases map to TRBD1. This CDR3 has 16 amino acids. Per the germline V gene, CDR1 is LGHDT and CDR2 is YNNKEL (reference sequence). The J segment lost 4 bases and the V segment lost 2 bases, leaving 9 bases of the junction unmatched. The CDR3 loop is CASSQRGQGQGTEAFF. The CDR3 DNA reads TGTGCCAGCAGCCAACGAGGACAGGGCCAAGGCACTGAAGCTTTCTTT.

V and J are TRBV21-1 and TRBJ2-6; TRBD2 is the table's D call, not checked against the DNA. TRBV21-1 is classified as a pseudogene. The CDR3 covers 21 residues. The CDR3 coding sequence is TGTGCCAGCAGCAAACCAAAGTTTTGCGAGGGTACTCCCTCTGGGGCCAACGTCCTGACTTTC. This gives the protein CASSKPKFCEGTPSGANVLTF.